This T cell receptor beta chain appears in the sequencing data of a study of cytomegalovirus exposure and HLA in healthy donors (dated 2017 in TCRdb). Broadly, across the study: According to an earlier analysis of 587 of the donors, about 180 million T cells yielded over 100 million unique TCR beta sequences and 276 Gb of sequence data. A later genetic analysis took genome-wide SNP genotypes for about 65% of the roughly 670 donors and used that subset as a discovery cohort. Among the roughly 430 genotyped donors, around 81% belonged to the genetic ancestry cluster associated with self-reported Caucasian donors. All discovery cohort repertoires had been generated on a single sequencing platform. The number of typed donors differed by locus: roughly 629-640 for A, B, C, DRB1 and DQB1; 500 to 550 for DQA1; fewer than 610 for DPA1; and about 450 for DPB1. The study profiled the T cell repertoires of some 610 subjects by immunosequencing and related them to cytomegalovirus serostatus. Donor age, sex, ethnicity and CMV serostatus were compiled together with the repertoire data. The later analysis used no new phenotypic data to find candidate immune exposures, relying instead on TCR beta sequences and their occurrence across donors. The study combined high-throughput TCR immunosequencing, statistical association of individual TCRs with disease status, and machine learning to predict cytomegalovirus infection status. About 330 gigabases of sequencing data and about 92 million unique TCR sequences made up an early release that covered over 550 HLA-typed donors. The aim of the study was to test whether cataloging public T cell receptors could identify signatures of past pathogen exposure. A later analysis re-analyzed previously published TCR beta repertoires from roughly 600 donors and added high-resolution HLA genotyping to study TCR occurrence patterns. Both class I and class II loci were covered by HLA typing, at four-digit resolution. Besides the first cohort of under 700 subjects, a separate validation cohort made up of around 120 different subjects was used. Five DR-DQ haplotypes were handled as single units for association and clustering, since linkage in the cohort was strong. Among 398 genotyped donors of the cohort, an average of around 240,000 unique TCR beta nucleotide sequences were sequenced per donor, 15% to 20% of them non-productive. In an earlier analysis of 500 to 650 of the donors, high-throughput TCR beta sequencing was used to judge whether each TCR beta V gene segment behaved as functional or pseudogenic. Results and caveats for the whole study, not just this receptor: Most TCR sequences were seen in very few donors, while some public TCRs were found in many individuals. CMV serostatus was the only immune exposure information available for the cohort. Several of the top co-occurrence clusters appeared to be linked to parvovirus B19, influenza, CMV and Epstein-Barr virus, according to a later analysis. Assigning TCR associations to individual alleles was difficult when HLA alleles, especially DR and DQ, strongly co-occurred. Presence/absence analyses assumed roughly uniform sequencing depth across donors, an assumption that may not hold. The 87-base-pair reads could not distinguish some IMGT-functional V segments, including TRBV6-2 and TRBV6-3, so those segments were excluded. A group of highly shared sequence variants was considered likely to be a technical artifact of the sequencing pipeline. A total of 164 TCR beta chains were listed by the study as associated with cytomegalovirus. In this cohort, only TCR beta chains were sequenced, and detectable features were limited by the absence of alpha or paired-chain data. Because HLA typing was missing for some donors at each locus, association tests included only the typed subset. Because counts were too low, approximately 18 rarely observed V segments, including chromosome 9 orphons, were excluded from the earlier analysis of some 590 of the donors. In vitro tests confirmed that three of the cytomegalovirus-associated TCR beta chains recognize cytomegalovirus antigens. According to a later analysis, TCR association rates differed among HLA loci, with DRB1 alleles showing the most associated TCRs and HLA-C alleles showing the fewest. A further reported finding was that TCR beta sequences accurately predicted the HLA-A and HLA-B alleles for most subjects in the first cohort. Compared with equally common non-associated chains, HLA-associated TCR beta chains in a later analysis were more clonally expanded and had lower generation probabilities. A later analysis associated some 17,000 TCR beta sequences with specific HLA alleles at a false discovery rate of 0.05. The classifier was reported to diagnose cytomegalovirus status with high specificity and sensitivity in both the original and validation cohorts. In a later genetic analysis, a missense DCLRE1C variant was associated with V-gene and J-gene trimming of TCR beta chains, and the association was replicated in an independent cohort. In an earlier analysis of about 540 of the donors, most TCR beta V segments were observed in productive rearrangements about 87% or about 30% of the time, broadly matching IMGT annotations. In a later analysis, most CMV-associated TCR beta chains were found to appear HLA-restricted, with HLA associations seemingly driven largely by CMV exposure. In a later genetic analysis, fewer N-insertions in productive TCRs were reported among donors in an Asian-associated ancestry cluster than the roughly 700-donor mean. According to the authors, the approach could potentially be generalized to other disease states and immunological phenotypes. Linkage disequilibrium might explain the correlated functional status among segregating V segments, but an unknown experimental factor could not be excluded.

This clone has a single count. Its recognized antigen is unknown. There are no base qualities to consult, and no much larger clone falls within one base. Library prep was done by the immunoSEQ multiplex PCR assay. A mixture of 60 forward primers for TCR Vbeta segments and 13 reverse primers for TCR Jbeta segments was used in the multiplex PCR. The CDR3 region of rearranged TCR beta genes was amplified from genomic DNA with a multiplex PCR assay. On the Illumina HiSeq System, the amplified TCR beta libraries were sequenced as 87-base-pair reads. The study's own analysis went as follows. In a later analysis, 70 million to 95 million unique TCR beta chains were counted across the 500 to 700 repertoires, and roughly 11 million of these chains were shared by at least two donors. Raw reads were error-corrected and collapsed into unique sequences by a nearest-neighbor algorithm in which closely related sequences were merged to remove PCR and sequencing errors. V, D and J gene segments were assigned by aligning CDR3 sequences to IMGT reference sequences. Each retained sequence needed at least a six-nucleotide match to both a V gene segment and a J gene segment. A rearrangement counted as productive if the CDR3 had no stop codons and remained in frame with V and J, and every other rearrangement counted as non-productive. CDR3 was defined by IMGT convention, running from the second conserved V-encoded cysteine to the conserved J-encoded phenylalanine. The earlier analysis of more than 450 of the donors excluded sequences that lacked an unambiguous match to a single V gene segment. An earlier analysis of a few hundred of the donors classified V segments as functional when productive rearrangements were above 56.7% and as segregating when the standard deviation between donors was above 5%. A statistical classification framework was built for diagnosing cytomegalovirus status from the catalog of TCR beta chain sequences. In a later analysis, TCR nucleotide sequences were compared against IMGT/GENE-DB human TR gene sequences so that V and J genes could be assigned. Using the TCRdist pipeline, a later analysis assigned CDR3 sequences along with most-parsimonious VDJ recombination scenarios. In a later analysis, each TCR beta chain was defined by its CDR3 amino acid sequence together with its V-gene family, and reads without a unique V-gene family were excluded. In a later analysis, fewer than 600 highly shared, low-generation-probability nucleotide sequences were removed to address suspected cross-contamination and a sequencing artifact. In a later analysis, a clonal expansion index for each public chain was calculated from normalized within-repertoire ranks of inferred template counts. A later analysis computed generation probabilities with a VDJ recombination model fitted to out-of-frame rearrangements, and checked the results against IGoR. Hypergeometric tests were used in a later analysis to score TCR-TCR, TCR-HLA and TCR-CMV co-occurrence, with a repertoire-size bias correction applied to the TCR pairs. In a later analysis, false discovery rates were estimated by permuting HLA or CMV assignments 20 times. In a later analysis, co-occurring TCRs were grouped with DBSCAN, and TCRdist sequence similarity was added when clustering was performed within HLA-allele-positive subsets. For co-occurrence clustering, repertoires with fewer than 30,000 or more than 120,000 public chains were excluded, along with 5 or 6 repertoires with anomalous nucleotide sharing. As stored in TCRdb, this immuneACCESS dataset retains in-frame rearrangements with V and J assigned. A fraction of the clones does not appear; measured against another copy, unresolved V genes explain less than half of the discrepancy, and the remainder lacks a known reason. Clonal size and the V and J genes are those of that table, whereas D and trimming came from the DNA. This sample has about 170,000 clones in its table, and about 82% of those were observed once. Of the sample, roughly 0.76% is held by the ten largest clones.

The cohort was made up of approximately 670 healthy bone marrow donors. At the time of sampling, all cohort members were nominally healthy, though unrecorded immune exposures were likely present. The donor was CMV seronegative and belonged to the group of 352 seronegative cohort members. A peripheral blood sample was provided by each donor, and peripheral blood mononuclear cells were used for TCR beta sequencing. Genomic DNA extraction from the blood cell samples was performed with the Qiagen DNeasy Blood Extraction Kit. Counted from cysteine to phenylalanine, this CDR3 has 14 amino acids. Kept here is only the CDR3 DNA, which spans 42 bases and is read in frame from base 1. CDR1 and CDR2, per the germline V gene, are LGHNA and YSLEER.

Sequencing input: PBMCs. The sequence was collected from a female donor in good health and CMV-seronegative. The sequence joins TRBV4-3 to TRBJ2-5; confidence is insufficient to name the D gene. TRBJ2-7 matches the DNA end more closely, so the J call is doubtful. The nucleotide sequence reads as follows: TGCGCCAGCAGCCAAGACCCCCCCCCGTACGAGCAGTACTTC. This sequence encodes CASSQDPPPYEQYF.